Each of the 6 T cell receptor beta chains below was sequenced from the same sample in a study of liver allograft versus peripheral blood T cells. Study-wide context: Recipients' peripheral blood served as the comparator for T cell receptor repertoires in transplanted livers.

TCRdb independently ran MiXCR on the reads; one entry per CDR3 protein. The repertoire holds some 6,500 distinct CDR3 sequences, with roughly 18% as singletons. These TCRs come from a human patient who had a liver transplant. Some of the T cells may derive from the graft donor.

This clonotype appeared a single time. A read error is the likely source, as a far larger clone sits one nucleotide away. The DNA of the CDR3 is TGTGCCAGCGGTACGGGGGACGCCTACAATGAGCAGTTCTTC. It specifies CASGTGDAYNEQFF. V is TRBV27 and J is TRBJ2-1; D is possibly TRBD2 (6 bases). V dropped 8 bases and J dropped 2 bases, with 13 bases sitting between them. Per germline, CDR1 MNHEY and CDR2 SMNVEV (reference sequence). This CDR3 is built from 14 residues.

This chain joins TRBV7-9 and TRBJ2-5; D call uncertain. V lost 1 base and J lost 5, with 14 bases in between. CDR3 size: 15 residues. Looked up from germline, CDR1 is SEHNR and CDR2 is FQNEAQ (reference sequence). CDR3 in amino acids: CASSLGGSGWETQYF. The CDR3, as DNA: TGTGCCAGCAGCTTAGGTGGCTCCGGGTGGGAGACCCAGTACTTC.

This clonotype was seen many times. V usage is TRBV27 and J usage is TRBJ1-2; no reliable D call. Trimming took 9 bases from V and 6 from J, leaving 20 bases between them. The CDR3 runs 14 residues. Germline values: CDR1 MNHEY, CDR2 SMNVEV (reference sequence). As DNA, the CDR3 is TGTGCCAGTCGGCCTTTTTTTCCTGGCGATGGCTACACCTTC. It yields the protein CASRPFFPGDGYTF.

This clonotype showed up just a few times. The rearrangement joins TRBV7-9 to TRBJ1-3, with unresolved D. The V gene lost 4 bases and the J gene lost 0 bases, with 7 bases spanning the gap. CDR1 is SEHNR and CDR2 is FQNEAQ in the germline V gene (reference sequence). The CDR3 runs to 14 residues. The CDR3 loop is CASSSTNSGNTIYF. In DNA, the CDR3 is TGTGCCAGCAGCTCGACTAACTCTGGAAACACCATATATTTT.

This clonotype was counted ten times or more. The rearrangement uses TRBV27 and TRBJ1-1; the D gene is possibly TRBD1 (5 bases). Germline V gene lookup returns CDR1 MNHEY and CDR2 SMNVEV (reference sequence). Trimming left V 6 bases short and J 3 bases short, with 11 bases between. The CDR3 consists of 13 residues. The DNA for the CDR3 is TGTGCCAGCAGGGGACCTATTTACACTGAAGCTTTCTTT. Protein sequence: CASRGPIYTEAFF.

This clonotype appeared many times. This sequence joins TRBV19 and TRBJ1-1; 12 bases fit TRBD1. Germline V lookup: CDR1 LNHDA, CDR2 SQIVND (reference sequence). The J segment lost 3 bases and the V segment lost 7 bases, leaving 9 bases of the junction unmatched. The CDR3 contains 16 residues. The CDR3 DNA reads TGTGCCAGTACCATCGGGACAGGGGGCCGGGACACTGAAGCTTTCTTT. This codes for CASTIGTGGRDTEAFF.